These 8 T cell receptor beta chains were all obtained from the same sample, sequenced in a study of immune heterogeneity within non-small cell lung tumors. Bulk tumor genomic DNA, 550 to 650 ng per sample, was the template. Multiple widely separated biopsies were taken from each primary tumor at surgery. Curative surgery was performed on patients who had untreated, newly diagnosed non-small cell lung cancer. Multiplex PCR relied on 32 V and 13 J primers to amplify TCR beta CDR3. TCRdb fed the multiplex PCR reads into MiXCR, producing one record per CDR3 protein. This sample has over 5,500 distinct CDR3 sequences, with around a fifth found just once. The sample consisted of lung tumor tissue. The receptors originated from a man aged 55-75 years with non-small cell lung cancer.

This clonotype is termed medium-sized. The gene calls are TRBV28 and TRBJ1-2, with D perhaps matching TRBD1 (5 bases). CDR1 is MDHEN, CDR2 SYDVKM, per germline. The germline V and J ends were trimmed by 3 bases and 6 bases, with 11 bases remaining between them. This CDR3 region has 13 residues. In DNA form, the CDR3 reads TGTGCCAGCAGTTTTCAGGGAGTGGATGGCTACACCTTC. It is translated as CASSFQGVDGYTF.

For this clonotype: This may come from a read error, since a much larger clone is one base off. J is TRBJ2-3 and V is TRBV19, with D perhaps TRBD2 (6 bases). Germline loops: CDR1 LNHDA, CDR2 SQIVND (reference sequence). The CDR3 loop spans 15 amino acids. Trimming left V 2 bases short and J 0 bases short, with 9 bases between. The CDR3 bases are TGTGCCAGTAGTATATGCGGGACTAGCACAGATACGCAGTATTTT. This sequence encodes CASSICGTSTDTQYF.

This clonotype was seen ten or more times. CDR3 sequence reads: CASSPGQELNNEQFF. Here the CDR3 DNA reads TGTGCCAGCAGCCCGGGACAGGAACTTAACAATGAGCAGTTCTTC. The V gene is TRBV5-8, the J gene TRBJ2-1, with 8 bases aligning to TRBD1. CDR3 length: 15 residues. The V gene's germline CDR1 is SGHTS and CDR2 YDEGEE. V dropped 4 bases and J dropped 5; count of bases not matched to a gene: 8. Full variable domain (rest looked up from reference TRBV5-8 and TRBJ2-1): EAGVTQSPTHLIKTRGQQATLRCSPISGHTSVYWYQQALGLGLQFLLWYDEGEERNRGNFPPRFSGRQFPNYSSELNVNALELEDSALYLCASSPGQELNNEQFFGPGTRLTVL.

CDR3 sequence (DNA): TGTGCCAGCAGCTTGGACAGGGAAGAGACCCAGTACTTC. Its translation is CASSLDREETQYF. The genes are TRBV5-4 and TRBJ2-5; a possible D gene is TRBD1 (6 bases). The CDR3 runs 13 residues. Per germline, CDR1 SGHNT and CDR2 YYREEE (reference sequence). V was pared by 0 bases and J by 3 bases, with 6 bases between.

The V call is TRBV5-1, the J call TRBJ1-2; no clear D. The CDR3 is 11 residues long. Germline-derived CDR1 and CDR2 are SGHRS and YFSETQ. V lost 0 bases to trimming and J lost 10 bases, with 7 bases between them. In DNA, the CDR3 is TGCGCCAGCAGCTTGGGGAGGGCCTACACCTTC. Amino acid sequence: CASSLGRAYTF.

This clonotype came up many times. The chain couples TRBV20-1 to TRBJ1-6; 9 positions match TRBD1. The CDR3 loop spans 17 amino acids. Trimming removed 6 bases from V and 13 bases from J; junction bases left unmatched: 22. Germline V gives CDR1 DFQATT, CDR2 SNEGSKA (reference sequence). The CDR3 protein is CSAVNRDRERVIPPLHF. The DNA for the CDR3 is TGCAGTGCGGTCAACCGGGACAGGGAGCGGGTGATCCCCCCCCTCCACTTT.

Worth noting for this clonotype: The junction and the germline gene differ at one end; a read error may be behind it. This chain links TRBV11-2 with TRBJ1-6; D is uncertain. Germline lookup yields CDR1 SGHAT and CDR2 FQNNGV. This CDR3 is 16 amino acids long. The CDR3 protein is CASILGPRVANSPLHF. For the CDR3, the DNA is TGCGCCAGCATCTTAGGGCCGAGGGTAGCTAATTCACCCCTCCACTTT.

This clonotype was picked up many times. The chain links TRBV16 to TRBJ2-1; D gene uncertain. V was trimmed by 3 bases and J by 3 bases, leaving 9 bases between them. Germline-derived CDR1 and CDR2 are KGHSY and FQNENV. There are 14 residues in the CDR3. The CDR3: CASSQSSFYNEQFF. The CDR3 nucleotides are TGTGCCAGCAGCCAGTCCAGTTTCTACAATGAGCAGTTCTTC.